A selection of T cell receptor beta chains follows, all from one sample in a study of CD8 T cells in Susac syndrome. TCRdb re-called the immunoSEQ multiplex PCR reads through MiXCR, storing one row per CDR3 protein. The sample contains 150,000 to 250,000 distinct CDR3 sequences, roughly 96% of which appear only once. The source material was CD4+ T cells from PBMCs. These receptors were collected from a human donor with multiple sclerosis. Each CDR3 is given with its conserved first and last residue. D genes are given only for firm matches. Part of the rows lack a size; the others show once, few, many or a class for expanded clones.

v_call: TRBV19; d_call: TRBD1; clone_size: once; j_call: TRBJ1-6; cdr3_nt: TGTGCCACAAGACAGGGTCCCTCCGCCTATAATTCACCCCTCCACTTT; cdr3_aa: CATRQGPSAYNSPLHF
v_call: TRBV7-8; d_call: -; clone_size: -; j_call: TRBJ2-1; cdr3_nt: TGTGCCAGCAGCCCGGGTATAGAGGGATACAATGAGCAGTTCTTC; cdr3_aa: CASSPGIEGYNEQFF
v_call: TRBV25-1; d_call: -; clone_size: -; j_call: TRBJ2-1; cdr3_nt: TGTGCCAGCAGTGAATTAATTGACCGCCGAAATGAGCAGTTCTTC; cdr3_aa: CASSELIDRRNEQFF
v_call: TRBV30; d_call: TRBD1; clone_size: -; j_call: TRBJ2-7; cdr3_nt: TGTGCCTGGAGTGCACAGGGGGCCGGCGAGCAGTACTTC; cdr3_aa: CAWSAQGAGEQYF
v_call: TRBV6-2/TRBV6-3; d_call: -; clone_size: -; j_call: TRBJ1-1; cdr3_nt: TGTGCCAGCAGTTACCCGGGCCGGAACACTGAAGCTTTCTTT; cdr3_aa: CASSYPGRNTEAFF
v_call: TRBV24-1; d_call: -; clone_size: -; j_call: TRBJ2-1; cdr3_nt: TGTGCCACCAGTGATTCACCAGGATTATCCTACAATGAGCAGTTCTTC; cdr3_aa: CATSDSPGLSYNEQFF
v_call: TRBV18; d_call: TRBD2; clone_size: few; j_call: TRBJ2-7; cdr3_nt: TGTGCCAGCTCACCAAGGGGACTACCCCACGAGCAGTACTTC; cdr3_aa: CASSPRGLPHEQYF
v_call: TRBV4-1; d_call: -; clone_size: -; j_call: TRBJ2-7; cdr3_nt: TGCGCCAGCAGCCAAGGGCCGGCTGCTGCCTACGAGCAGTACTTC; cdr3_aa: CASSQGPAAAYEQYF
v_call: TRBV9; d_call: -; clone_size: -; j_call: TRBJ1-1; cdr3_nt: TGTGCCAGCGGGAACCCACCGAACACTGAAGCTTTCTTT; cdr3_aa: CASGNPPNTEAFF
v_call: TRBV11-3; d_call: -; clone_size: -; j_call: TRBJ2-1; cdr3_nt: TGTGCCAGCAGCTTAGTCGGCTGGAACAATGAGCAGTTCTTC; cdr3_aa: CASSLVGWNNEQFF
v_call: TRBV20-1; d_call: -; clone_size: once; j_call: TRBJ2-1; cdr3_nt: TGCAGTGCTAGAGATCGCGGCAGCCTTGATGAGCAGTTCTTC; cdr3_aa: CSARDRGSLDEQFF
v_call: TRBV9; d_call: TRBD1; clone_size: -; j_call: TRBJ1-6; cdr3_nt: TGTGCCAGCAGCAACGGACAGGGGGCGCGATCACCCCTCCACTTT; cdr3_aa: CASSNGQGARSPLHF
v_call: TRBV7-9; d_call: TRBD2; clone_size: -; j_call: TRBJ2-1; cdr3_nt: TGTGCCAGCAGCCCACGGACTAGCGGGGCGATTTACAATGAGCAGTTCTTC; cdr3_aa: CASSPRTSGAIYNEQFF
v_call: TRBV29-1; d_call: -; clone_size: -; j_call: TRBJ1-5; cdr3_nt: TGCAGCGTCGCACTGGGGCAGGGTAGCAATCAGCCCCAGCATTTT; cdr3_aa: CSVALGQGSNQPQHF
v_call: TRBV20-1; d_call: -; clone_size: -; j_call: TRBJ2-1; cdr3_nt: TGCAGTGCTCCCCGAGGGGGACAATCCTACAATGAGCAGTTCTTC; cdr3_aa: CSAPRGGQSYNEQFF
v_call: TRBV20-1; d_call: -; clone_size: -; j_call: TRBJ2-1; cdr3_nt: TGCAGTGCTAGAGCACGTCACAATGAGCAGTTCTTC; cdr3_aa: CSARARHNEQFF
v_call: TRBV29-1; d_call: -; clone_size: -; j_call: TRBJ2-1; cdr3_nt: TGCAGCGTTGAACGGGGGCTTTCCTACAATGAGCAGTTCTTC; cdr3_aa: CSVERGLSYNEQFF